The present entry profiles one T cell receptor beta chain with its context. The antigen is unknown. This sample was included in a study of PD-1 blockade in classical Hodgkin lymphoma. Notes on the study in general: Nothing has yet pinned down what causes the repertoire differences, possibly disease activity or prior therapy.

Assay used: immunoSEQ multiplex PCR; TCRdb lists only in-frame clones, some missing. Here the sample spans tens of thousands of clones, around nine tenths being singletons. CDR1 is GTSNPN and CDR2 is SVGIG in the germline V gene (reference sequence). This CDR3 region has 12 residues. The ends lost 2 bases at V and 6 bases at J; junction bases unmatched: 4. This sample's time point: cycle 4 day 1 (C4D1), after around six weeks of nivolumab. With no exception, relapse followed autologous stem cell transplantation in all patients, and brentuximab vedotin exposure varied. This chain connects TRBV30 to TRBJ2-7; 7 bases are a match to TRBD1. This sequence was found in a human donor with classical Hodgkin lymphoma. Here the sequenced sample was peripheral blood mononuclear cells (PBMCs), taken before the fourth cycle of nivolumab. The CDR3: CAWSPDRVEQYF. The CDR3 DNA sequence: TGTGCCTGGAGTCCCGACAGGGTCGAGCAGTACTTC.